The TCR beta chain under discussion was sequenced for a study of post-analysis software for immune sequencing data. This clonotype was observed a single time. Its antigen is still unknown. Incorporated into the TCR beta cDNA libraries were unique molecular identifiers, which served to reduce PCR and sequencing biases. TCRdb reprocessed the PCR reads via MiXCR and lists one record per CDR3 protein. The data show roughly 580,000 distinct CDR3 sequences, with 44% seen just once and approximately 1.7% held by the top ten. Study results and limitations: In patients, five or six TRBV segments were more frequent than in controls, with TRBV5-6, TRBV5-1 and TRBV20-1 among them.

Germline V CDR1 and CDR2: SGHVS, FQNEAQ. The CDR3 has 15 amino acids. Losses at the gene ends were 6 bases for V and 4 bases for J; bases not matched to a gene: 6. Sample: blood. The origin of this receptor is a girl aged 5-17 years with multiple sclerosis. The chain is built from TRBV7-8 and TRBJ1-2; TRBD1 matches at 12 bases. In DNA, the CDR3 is TGTGCCAGCAGGGGGACGGGACAGGGGGCCTATGGCTACACCTTC. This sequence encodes CASRGTGQGAYGYTF. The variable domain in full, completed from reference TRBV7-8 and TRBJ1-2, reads GAGVSQSPRYKVAKRGQDVALRCDPISGHVSLFWYQQALGQGPEFLTYFQNEAQLDKSGLPSDRFFAERPEGSVSTLKIQRTQQEDSAVYLCASRGTGQGAYGYTFGSGTRLTVV.